This TCR beta chain appears in the sequencing data of a study of OX40 agonist ivuxolimab in advanced cancers. Study-level information: Patients in the trial were receiving intravenous ivuxolimab every 2 weeks, at doses of 0.01 to 10 mg/kg. Eligibility rules accepted prior anti-PD-1, anti-PD-L1 or anti-CTLA-4 therapy, and roughly 42% had some.

The germline V gene encodes CDR1 SGHNT and CDR2 YENEEA. With V trimmed by 7 bases and J by 5 bases, 6 bases remained unmatched. The CDR3 spans 14 residues. The protocol was immunoSEQ multiplex PCR, while the TCRdb copy is restricted to in-frame clones and leaves out a portion. The sample holds 65,000 to 95,000 clones, approximately 84% seen once. This receptor was obtained from an adult with an advanced solid tumor such as melanoma, head and neck, liver or kidney cancer. Sequenced material: CD4+ or CD8+ T cells sorted from blood, taken in a trial of the OX40 agonist ivuxolimab. The gene calls are TRBV11-3 and TRBJ2-2, with 8 nucleotides matching TRBD1. The CDR3 reads CASTTTGGTGELFF. The CDR3 coding sequence is TGTGCCAGCACCACCACAGGGGGGACCGGGGAGCTGTTTTTT.